The 24 T cell receptor beta chains reported below all come from one sample, sequenced in a study of blood T cell repertoires in COVID-19. Profiling relied on immunoSEQ multiplex PCR, and the TCRdb table lists in-frame clones only, not all of them. Of about 160,000 clones detected, around 85% appear once; the ten largest clones hold approximately 1.3%. Material: peripheral blood. The origin of the receptors is a man aged 60 to 75 who had recovered from COVID-19.

V is TRBV7-9 and J is TRBJ2-5; no clear D gene. Per germline, CDR1 SEHNR and CDR2 FQNEAQ (reference sequence). The CDR3 totals 14 residues. With 0 bases removed from V and 5 bases from J, the gap between germline ends came to 10 bases. This chain's CDR3 is CASSLADSFETQYF. In DNA, the CDR3 is TGTGCCAGCAGCTTAGCCGACTCTTTCGAGACCCAGTACTTC.

This clone appeared a few times. This chain connects TRBV20-1 to TRBJ2-3; D not resolved. The germline V and J ends were trimmed by 3 bases and 1 base, with 11 bases remaining between them. Germline CDR1 is DFQATT and CDR2 is SNEGSKA (reference sequence). This CDR3 is 14 amino acids long. Written as DNA, the CDR3 is TGCAGTGCTAGTATCTCGAGTGGCACAGATACGCAGTATTTT. Encoded protein: CSASISSGTDTQYF.

This sequence joins TRBV12-3 or TRBV12-4 and TRBJ1-2, with D perhaps matching TRBD1 (5 bases). The V end was cut by 6 bases, the J end by 6 bases, with 14 bases between. This CDR3 contains 13 residues. CDR3 sequence: CASSLSGVDGYTF. CDR3 in DNA: TGTGCCAGCAGCCTTTCGGGGGTGGATGGCTACACCTTC.

The rearrangement joins TRBV16 to TRBJ1-2; tentatively, D is TRBD1 (6 bases). The germline CDR1 and CDR2 sequences are KGHSY and FQNENV. This CDR3 spans 14 amino acids. The germline V and J ends were trimmed by 3 bases and 5 bases, with 13 bases remaining between them. The CDR3 is CASSHGQQAYGYTF. CDR3 bases: TGTGCCAGCAGCCACGGACAGCAAGCGTATGGCTACACCTTC.

The chain links TRBV7-2 to TRBJ2-1; D ambiguous. The CDR3 is 14 residues long. V dropped 1 base and J dropped 8 bases, with 12 bases sitting between them. Germline CDR1 and CDR2: SGHTA and FQGNSA. This CDR3 reads CASSLEPSIYEQFF. DNA for the CDR3: TGTGCCAGCAGCTTAGAGCCTAGTATCTATGAGCAGTTCTTC.

J is TRBJ1-2 and V is TRBV25-1, with 7 bases aligning to TRBD1. There are 12 residues in the CDR3. The V gene's germline CDR1 is MGHDK and CDR2 SYGVNS. V trimming: 8 bases; J trimming: 6 bases; junction bases outside the gene matches: 6. CDR3 DNA sequence: TGTGCCAGCGTCGACAGGGTAGATGGCTACACCTTC. Protein: CASVDRVDGYTF.

The chain uses TRBV19 and TRBJ2-4, with TRBD1 identical over 7 bases. V was clipped by 6 bases and J by 4 bases; unmatched bases: 9. The CDR3 contains 15 residues. Germline assignment: CDR1 LNHDA and CDR2 SQIVND (reference sequence). CDR3 coding DNA: TGTGCCAGTAGACTAGGGGGCATGAAGAAAAACATTCAGTACTTC. Its protein is CASRLGGMKKNIQYF.

The V and J genes are TRBV5-1 and TRBJ2-3, with D unresolved. CDR1 SGHRS and CDR2 YFSETQ come from the germline V gene. V was trimmed by 6 bases and J by 0 bases, leaving 11 bases between them. This CDR3 has 14 residues. The CDR3 sequence is CASTVLSSTDTQYF. CDR3 DNA sequence: TGCGCCAGCACCGTACTATCAAGCACAGATACGCAGTATTTT. Looking up the rest from reference TRBV5-1 and TRBJ2-3 gives the full variable domain: KAGVTQTPRYLIKTRGQQVTLSCSPISGHRSVSWYQQTPGQGLQFLFEYFSETQRNKGNFPGRFSGRQFSNSRSEMNVSTLELGDSALYLCASTVLSSTDTQYFGPGTRLTVL.

This chain joins TRBV9 and TRBJ2-1; D is perhaps TRBD2 (7 bases). V lost 4 bases and J 6 bases, leaving 14 bases between the germline ends. Germline values: CDR1 SGDLS, CDR2 YYNGEE. The CDR3 runs 14 residues. The CDR3 DNA follows: TGTGCCAGCAGCAGACGGGGGGCATCCAATGAGCAGTTCTTC. Its translation is CASSRRGASNEQFF.

J is TRBJ2-1 and V is TRBV7-9; TRBD2 agrees at 12 bases. This CDR3 is built from 13 residues. J gave up 9 bases and V 5 bases, and 2 bases lay outside the gene matches. Per germline, CDR1 SEHNR and CDR2 FQNEAQ (reference sequence). The DNA for the CDR3 is TGTGCCAGCAGCCTGGGACTAGCGGGTGAGCAGTTCTTC. This gives the protein CASSLGLAGEQFF.

The V gene is TRBV20-1, the J gene TRBJ1-2; the match to TRBD1 covers 9 bases. This CDR3 is built from 13 residues. V dropped 3 bases and J dropped 8; count of bases not matched to a gene: 7. Looked up from germline, CDR1 is DFQATT and CDR2 is SNEGSKA (reference sequence). Written as DNA, the CDR3 is TGCAGTGCTAGTCAGAGGGACAGGGAGGGCTACACCTTC. This encodes CSASQRDREGYTF.

J is TRBJ1-2 and V is TRBV7-9; 8 nucleotides match TRBD1. Germline CDR1 is SEHNR and CDR2 is FQNEAQ (reference sequence). After removal of 0 bases from V and 3 bases from J, the junction contained 3 bases not matched to a gene. CDR3 length: 15 residues. As DNA, the CDR3 is TGTGCCAGCAGCTTAGCGTTGGACAGGGACTATGGCTACACCTTC. Protein product: CASSLALDRDYGYTF.

The rearrangement links TRBV3-1 (or the pseudogene TRBV3-2) to TRBJ1-2, with 9 positions matching TRBD1. The germline gives CDR1 LGHDT, CDR2 YNNKEL (reference sequence). V was clipped by 0 bases and J by 10 bases; unmatched bases: 3. CDR3 length: 13 residues. CDR3 loop: CASSQDTGGDYTF. As DNA, the CDR3 is TGTGCCAGCAGCCAAGATACAGGGGGCGACTACACCTTC.

V usage is TRBV27 and J usage is TRBJ1-3; D is ambiguous. V was pared by 2 bases and J by 0 bases, with 8 bases between. In germline, CDR1 is MNHEY, CDR2 SMNVEV (reference sequence). This CDR3 has 15 amino acids. DNA of the CDR3: TGTGCCAGCAGTTTAGGAGGCGTCTCTGGAAACACCATATATTTT. It is translated as CASSLGGVSGNTIYF.

The V and J genes are TRBV7-9 and TRBJ2-1; D remains ambiguous. CDR3 length equals 16 residues. The V and J ends lost 5 bases and 0 bases respectively, with 14 bases between them. The germline CDR1 and CDR2 sequences are SEHNR and FQNEAQ (reference sequence). CDR3 amino acids: CASSNPALSSYNEQFF. The CDR3 region has the DNA TGTGCCAGCAGCAACCCTGCCCTGAGCTCCTACAATGAGCAGTTCTTC.

The chain combines TRBV5-1 with TRBJ2-3; weak D call: TRBD2 (5 bases). The CDR3 is 14 residues long. Germline loops: CDR1 SGHRS, CDR2 YFSETQ. Deletions cut 0 bases from V and 6 bases from J, with 11 bases between. Written as DNA, the CDR3 is TGCGCCAGCAGCTTGGGGGCGTCGGGGGATACGCAGTATTTT. Translated: CASSLGASGDTQYF.

The gene calls are TRBV6-5 and TRBJ1-5; D gene uncertain. CDR1 is MNHEY, CDR2 SVGAGI, per germline. The CDR3 runs 14 residues. Trimming shortened V by 4 bases and J by 0 bases, and 7 bases separated the two germline ends. The CDR3 region has the DNA TGTGCCAGCAGTTCGACAACTAGCAATCAGCCCCAGCATTTT. Its protein product is CASSSTTSNQPQHF.

The count of this clone is one. This chain links TRBV6-5 with TRBJ1-6; 7 bases align to TRBD1. CDR3 size: 16 residues. CDR1 and CDR2 from the germline V gene are MNHEY and SVGAGI. V gave up 2 bases and J gave up 4 bases; unmatched junction bases: 5. CDR3 nucleotides: TGTGCCAGCAGTTACGAGTGGGGACAGTATAATTCACCCCTCCACTTT. Translating gives CASSYEWGQYNSPLHF.

The J gene is TRBJ2-1, the V gene TRBV7-6, with TRBD2 matching 12 bases. Germline trimming cut 1 base from V and 10 bases from J; bases unmatched to any gene: 11. Germline-derived CDR1 and CDR2 are SGHVS and FNYEAQ. CDR3 size: 17 residues. The CDR3 bases are TGTGCCAGCAGCTTAGTGTTCGCTAGCGGGGGGGCCGGGGAGCAGTTCTTC. Amino acids: CASSLVFASGGAGEQFF.

The V and J genes are TRBV4-2 and TRBJ2-2, with 11 nucleotides matching TRBD2. The CDR3 covers 21 residues. After removal of 0 bases from V and 0 bases from J, the junction contained 12 bases not matched to a gene. Germline V lookup: CDR1 LGHNA, CDR2 YNFKEQ. As DNA, the CDR3 is TGTGCCAGCAGCCAAGACCCCAGGGGACTAGCGGCCTCATCGAACACCGGGGAGCTGTTTTTT. Protein sequence: CASSQDPRGLAASSNTGELFF.

This clone was counted between two and nine times. This chain joins TRBV5-4 and TRBJ1-2; D call uncertain. The CDR3 runs to 15 residues. The V end was cut by 0 bases, the J end by 2 bases, with 11 bases between. CDR1 is SGHNT, CDR2 YYREEE, per germline (reference sequence). This chain's CDR3 is CASSLGRSDNYGYTF. The CDR3 DNA reads as TGTGCCAGCAGCTTGGGCAGGTCCGACAACTATGGCTACACCTTC.

This rearrangement joins TRBV19 to TRBJ1-5; TRBD1 is a possible D gene (5 bases). V was trimmed by 5 bases and J by 3 bases, leaving 11 bases between them. The CDR3 extends over 14 amino acids. Germline-derived CDR1 and CDR2 are LNHDA and SQIVND (reference sequence). The chain's CDR3 is CASSLDRFNQPQHF. As DNA, the CDR3 is TGTGCCAGTAGTCTCGACAGATTCAATCAGCCCCAGCATTTT.

The chain joins TRBV6-2 or TRBV6-3 to TRBJ2-3; 9 bases agree with TRBD1. Germline CDR1 MNHEY, CDR2 SVGEGT. The CDR3 is 15 residues long. V lost 2 bases to trimming and J lost 3 bases; unmatched junction nucleotides: 3. The CDR3 region is CASSYAGTGTDTQYF. The CDR3 nucleotides are TGTGCCAGCAGTTACGCCGGGACAGGGACAGATACGCAGTATTTT.

In its sample, this clone was seen a few times. This chain connects TRBV11-2 to TRBJ2-6; D is undetermined. Germline-derived CDR1 and CDR2 are SGHAT and FQNNGV. Trimming shortened V by 2 bases and J by 4 bases, and 9 bases separated the two germline ends. This CDR3 is built from 15 residues. For the CDR3, the DNA is TGTGCCAGCAGCTTACAGGTTTTGGGGGCCAACGTCCTGACTTTC. Encoded protein: CASSLQVLGANVLTF.